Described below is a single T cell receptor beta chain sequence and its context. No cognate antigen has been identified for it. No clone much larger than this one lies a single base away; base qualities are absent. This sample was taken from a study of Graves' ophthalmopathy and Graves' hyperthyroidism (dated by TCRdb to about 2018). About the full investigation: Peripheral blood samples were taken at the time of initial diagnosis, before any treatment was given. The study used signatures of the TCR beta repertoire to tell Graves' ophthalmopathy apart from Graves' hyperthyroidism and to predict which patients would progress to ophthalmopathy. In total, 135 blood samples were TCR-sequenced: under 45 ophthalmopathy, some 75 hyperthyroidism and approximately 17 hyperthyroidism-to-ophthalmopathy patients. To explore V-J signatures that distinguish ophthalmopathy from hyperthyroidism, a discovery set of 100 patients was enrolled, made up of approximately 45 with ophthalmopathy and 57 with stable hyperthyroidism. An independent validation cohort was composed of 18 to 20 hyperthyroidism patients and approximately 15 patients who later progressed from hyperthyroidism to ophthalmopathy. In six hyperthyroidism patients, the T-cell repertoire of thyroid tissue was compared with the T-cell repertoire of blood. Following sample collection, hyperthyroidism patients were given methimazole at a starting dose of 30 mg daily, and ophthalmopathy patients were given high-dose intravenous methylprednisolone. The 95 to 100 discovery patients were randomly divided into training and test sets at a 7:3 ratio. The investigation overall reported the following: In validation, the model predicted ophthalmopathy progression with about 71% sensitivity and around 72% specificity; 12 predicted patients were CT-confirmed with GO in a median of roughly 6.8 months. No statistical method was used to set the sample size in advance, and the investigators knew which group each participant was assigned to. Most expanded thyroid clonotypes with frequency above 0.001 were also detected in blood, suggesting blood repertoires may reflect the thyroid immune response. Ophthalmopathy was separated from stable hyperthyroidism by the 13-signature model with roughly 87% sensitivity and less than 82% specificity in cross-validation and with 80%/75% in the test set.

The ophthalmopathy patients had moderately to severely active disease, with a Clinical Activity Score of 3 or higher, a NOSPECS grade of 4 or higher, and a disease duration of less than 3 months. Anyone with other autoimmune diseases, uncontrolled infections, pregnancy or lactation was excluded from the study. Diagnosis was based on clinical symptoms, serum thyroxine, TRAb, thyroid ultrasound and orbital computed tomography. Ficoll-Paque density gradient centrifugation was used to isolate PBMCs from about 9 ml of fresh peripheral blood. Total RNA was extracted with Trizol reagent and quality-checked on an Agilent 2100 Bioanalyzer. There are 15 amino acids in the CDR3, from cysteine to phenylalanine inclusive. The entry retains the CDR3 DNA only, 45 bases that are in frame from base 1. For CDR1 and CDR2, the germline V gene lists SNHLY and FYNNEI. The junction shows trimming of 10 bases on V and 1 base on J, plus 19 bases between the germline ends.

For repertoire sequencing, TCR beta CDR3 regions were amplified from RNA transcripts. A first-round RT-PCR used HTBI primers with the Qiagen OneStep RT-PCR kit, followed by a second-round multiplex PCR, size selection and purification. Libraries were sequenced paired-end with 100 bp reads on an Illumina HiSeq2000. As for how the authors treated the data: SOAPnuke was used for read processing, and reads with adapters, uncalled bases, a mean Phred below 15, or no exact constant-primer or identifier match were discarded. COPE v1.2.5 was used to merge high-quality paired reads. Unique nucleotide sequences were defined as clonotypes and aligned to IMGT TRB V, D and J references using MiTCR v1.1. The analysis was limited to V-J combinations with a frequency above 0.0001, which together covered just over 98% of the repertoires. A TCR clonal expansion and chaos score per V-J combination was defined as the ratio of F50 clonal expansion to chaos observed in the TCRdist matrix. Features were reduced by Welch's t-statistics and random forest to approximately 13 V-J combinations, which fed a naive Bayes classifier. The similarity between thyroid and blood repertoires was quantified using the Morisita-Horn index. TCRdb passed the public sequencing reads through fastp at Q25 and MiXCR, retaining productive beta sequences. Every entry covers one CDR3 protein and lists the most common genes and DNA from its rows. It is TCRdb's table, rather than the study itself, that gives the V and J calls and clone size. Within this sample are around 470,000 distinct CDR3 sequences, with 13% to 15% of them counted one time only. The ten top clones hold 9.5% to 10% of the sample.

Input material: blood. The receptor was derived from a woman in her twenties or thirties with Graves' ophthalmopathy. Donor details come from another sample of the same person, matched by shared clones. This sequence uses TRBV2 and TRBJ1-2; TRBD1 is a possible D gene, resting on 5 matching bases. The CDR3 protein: CATIDSGELNYGYTF. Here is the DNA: TGTGCCACCATAGACAGCGGAGAGCTTAACTATGGCTACACCTTC.